What follows describes a single T cell receptor beta chain. Followed over time, Seattle patients had been enrolled while infection was active. The V end lost 2 bases, the J end lost 5 bases, and 12 bases lay between the germline ends. This CDR3 has 15 amino acids. Germline-derived CDR1 and CDR2 are MNHEY and SVGAGI. The data derive from a study of blood T cell repertoires in COVID-19. As processed by the authors: Counts of nucleated cells, estimated from reference gene primer amplification, were obtained. Sequencing used immunoSEQ multiplex PCR; TCRdb keeps in-frame clones, though not all of them. The V and J calls and the clone size are those of that table, but D and trimming were determined from the DNA. The sample yields under 200,000 clones, about 85% seen once.

This clonotype originated in a woman between 50 and 59 years old with COVID-19, enrolled during active disease. V and J are TRBV6-5 and TRBJ1-4; D is unclear. The sequenced sample was peripheral blood. The CDR3 is CASSYGREKNEKLFF. In DNA form, the CDR3 reads TGTGCCAGCAGTTACGGTCGGGAGAAGAATGAAAAACTGTTTTTT.